The present entry profiles one TCR beta chain with its context. There are a few counts of this clonotype. Its antigen is still unknown. No much larger clonotype is one base removed from it; base qualities were not supplied. The junction carries 5 bases between V and J, which are trimmed by 2 bases and 1 base respectively. CDR1 and CDR2, looked up from the germline V gene, are SQVTM and ANQGSEA. Counted from cysteine to phenylalanine, this CDR3 has 12 amino acids. Solely the CDR3 DNA is kept, with 36 bases framed from the first base. This entry is derived from a study of blood T cells in healthy people across ages (dated by TCRdb to 2015 to 2017). With regard to the full study: Template switching captured roughly one uniquely barcoded TCR beta cDNA molecule per two T cells in model experiments. The study measured age-related changes in TCR beta repertoire diversity using deep sequencing normalized with unique cDNA molecular identifiers. The donors were divided into four age groups: young (average 16 years), middle-aged (about 39), aged (roughly 60) and long-lived (about 80). To avoid experimental bias, donors of different ages were randomly spread across the sequencing lanes. For two donors (one aged 18 to 29 and one aged 80 or older), the study analyzed two additional independent replicas of 1 million unique cDNA reads from the same blood draw. Points the paper makes about the study in general: There was a strong correlation between observed TCR beta diversity and the percentage of naive T cells measured by flow cytometry. Total diversity estimates from one million sequenced T cells were considered lower bounds and underestimates. As age increased, observed TCR beta diversity per million T cells dropped in a roughly linear way, and a significant reduction was already evident by age 40. The long-lived group showed more naive CD4+ T cells, fewer expanded clones and increased TCR diversity than the aged group, suggesting age selection. Conclusive comparison of naive and antigen-experienced compartments was prevented by the profiling of bulk unsorted PBMCs. Because the CMV infection status of the donors was unknown, age-related changes in expanded clonotypes may potentially have been confounded.

Donors were a few dozen systemically healthy Caucasian individuals from Russia aged roughly 6 to 90 years. Each donor gave ten milliliters of peripheral blood, drawn into EDTA-treated Vacutainer tubes. Ficoll-Paque density-gradient centrifugation was used to isolate PBMCs, with at least 7 million obtained per sample. Total RNA was extracted from PBMCs with Trizol reagent, with at least 6 micrograms obtained per sample. The percentages of naive CD45RAhigh/CD27high T cells were determined by flow cytometry on a PBMC aliquot from every donor. The library came from 5' RACE. Sequencing took place on an Illumina HiSeq 2500. A second PCR of roughly 7 to 11 cycles was performed with a sample-barcoded 5' primer and a J-beta primer mix. A template-switch 5' adaptor carrying 12 random nucleotides introduced a unique molecular identifier onto each TCR beta cDNA molecule. Each sample yielded at least 2.5 million CDR3-containing paired-end reads. The Mint cDNA synthesis kit, primed by a TRBC-specific oligonucleotide, was used to synthesize first-strand cDNA from all RNA. After uracil-DNA glycosylase treatment, a first 18-cycle PCR used universal primers M1SS and BC2_uni_R on all cDNA. The study's own analysis went as follows. For normalization, 1 million high-quality reads, each with a distinct molecular identifier, were randomly selected from each sample. Reads with shared molecular identifiers were discarded instead of being binned into consensus sequences. MiTCR, with a Q25 quality threshold and the strictest error-elimination algorithm, was used for CDR3 identification, clonotype clustering and error correction. A nonparametric unseen species model with Euler transformation was used to estimate lower-bound total TCR beta diversity. Starting from the raw public reads, TCRdb applied fastp trimming at Q25, assembled clones with MiXCR and retained in-frame beta chains. Each CDR3 protein gets just one entry, which takes the most common genes and DNA from the rows behind it. None of the V and J calls come from the authors' own analysis; TCRdb made them. The sample profile shows approximately 670,000 distinct CDR3 sequences; about 43% of them were found once. The ten largest clones take up approximately 29% of the sample.

Sequencing used blood. This sequence uses TRBV29-1 and TRBJ1-2; the D gene assignment is ambiguous. The receptor comes from a man older than 75 in good health. The CDR3 reads as follows: CSVEKDNYGYTF. The nucleotide sequence is given as TGCAGCGTTGAAAAAGATAACTATGGCTACACCTTC.